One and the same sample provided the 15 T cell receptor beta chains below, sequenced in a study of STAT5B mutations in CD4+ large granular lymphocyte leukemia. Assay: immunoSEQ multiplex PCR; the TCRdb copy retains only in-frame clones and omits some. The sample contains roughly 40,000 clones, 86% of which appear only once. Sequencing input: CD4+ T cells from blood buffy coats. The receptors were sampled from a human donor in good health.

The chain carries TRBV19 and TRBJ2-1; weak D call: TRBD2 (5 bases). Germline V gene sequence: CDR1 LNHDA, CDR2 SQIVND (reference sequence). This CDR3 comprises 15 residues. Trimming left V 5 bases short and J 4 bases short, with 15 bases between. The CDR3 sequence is CASSPTRPIYNEQFF. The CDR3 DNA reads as TGTGCCAGTAGTCCTACTAGGCCAATATACAATGAGCAGTTCTTC.

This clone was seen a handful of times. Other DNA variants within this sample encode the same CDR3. CDR3 amino acids: CASSGQGAYEQYF. As DNA, the CDR3 is TGTGCCAGCAGCGGACAGGGGGCTTACGAGCAGTACTTC. The gene calls are TRBV9 and TRBJ2-7; 10 bases are shared with TRBD1. Germline values: CDR1 SGDLS, CDR2 YYNGEE. The CDR3 sequence is 13 residues long. The trim removed 3 bases at V and 4 bases at J, leaving 1 base unmatched.

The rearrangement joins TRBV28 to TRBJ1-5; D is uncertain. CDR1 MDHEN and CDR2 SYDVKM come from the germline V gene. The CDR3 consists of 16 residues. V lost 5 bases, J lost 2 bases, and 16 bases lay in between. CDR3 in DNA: TGTGCCAGCAGTAAATTCCCGCGTTCGGGCAATCAGCCCCAGCATTTT. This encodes CASSKFPRSGNQPQHF.

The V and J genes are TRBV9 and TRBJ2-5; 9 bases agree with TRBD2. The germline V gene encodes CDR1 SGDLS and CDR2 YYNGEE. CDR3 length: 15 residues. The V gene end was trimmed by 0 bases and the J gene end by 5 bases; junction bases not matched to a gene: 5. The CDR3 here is CASSVAGGRAETQYF. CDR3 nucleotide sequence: TGTGCCAGCAGCGTAGCAGGCGGGAGGGCTGAGACCCAGTACTTC.

The CDR3 sequence is CASSLRSGEAQYF. DNA for the CDR3: TGTGCCAGCAGCTTAAGGTCCGGGGAGGCGCAGTATTTT. V usage is TRBV7-3 and J usage is TRBJ2-3, with D possibly being TRBD2 (6 bases). CDR3 length equals 13 residues. The germline V and J ends were trimmed by 1 base and 10 bases, with 12 bases remaining between them. The germline gives CDR1 SGHTA, CDR2 FQGTGA. Full variable domain (remainder filled in from reference TRBV7-3 and TRBJ2-3): GAGVSQTPSNKVTEKGKYVELRCDPISGHTALYWYRQSLGQGPEFLIYFQGTGAADDSGLPNDRFFAVRPEGSVSTLKIQRTERGDSAVYLCASSLRSGEAQYFGPGTRLTVL.

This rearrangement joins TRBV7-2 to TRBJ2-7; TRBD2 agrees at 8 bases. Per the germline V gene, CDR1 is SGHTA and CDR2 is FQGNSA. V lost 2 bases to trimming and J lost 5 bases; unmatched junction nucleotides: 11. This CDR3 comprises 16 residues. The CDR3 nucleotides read TGTGCCAGCAGCTTAAGAACTGCCGGGAGGGCCCACGAGCAGTACTTC. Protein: CASSLRTAGRAHEQYF.

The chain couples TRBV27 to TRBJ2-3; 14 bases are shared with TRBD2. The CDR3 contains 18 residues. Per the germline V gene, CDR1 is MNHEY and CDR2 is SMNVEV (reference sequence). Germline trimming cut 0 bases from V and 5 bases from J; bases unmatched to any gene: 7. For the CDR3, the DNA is TGTGCCAGCAGTTTATCGGCGACTAGCGGGAGGGCAGGAGATACGCAGTATTTT. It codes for CASSLSATSGRAGDTQYF.

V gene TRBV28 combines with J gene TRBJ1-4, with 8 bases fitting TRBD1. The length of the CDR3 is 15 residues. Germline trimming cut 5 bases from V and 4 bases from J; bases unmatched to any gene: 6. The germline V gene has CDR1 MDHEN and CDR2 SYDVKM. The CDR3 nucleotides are TGTGCCAGCAGTGGATCACAGGGGGGTAATGAAAAACTGTTTTTT. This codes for CASSGSQGGNEKLFF.

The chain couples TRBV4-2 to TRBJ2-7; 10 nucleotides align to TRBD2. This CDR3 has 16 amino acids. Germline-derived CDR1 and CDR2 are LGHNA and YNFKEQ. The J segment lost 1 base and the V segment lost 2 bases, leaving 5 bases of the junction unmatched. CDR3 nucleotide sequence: TGTGCCAGCAGCCAACCGGGTAGCGGGAGGTCCTACGAGCAGTACTTC. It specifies CASSQPGSGRSYEQYF.

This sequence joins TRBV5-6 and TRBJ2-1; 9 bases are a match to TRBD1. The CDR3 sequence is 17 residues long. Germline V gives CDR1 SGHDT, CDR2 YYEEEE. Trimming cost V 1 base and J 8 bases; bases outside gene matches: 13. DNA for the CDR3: TGTGCCAGCAGCTTGAGGAGGACAGGGGCATCAAGGGATGAGCAGTTCTTC. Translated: CASSLRRTGASRDEQFF.

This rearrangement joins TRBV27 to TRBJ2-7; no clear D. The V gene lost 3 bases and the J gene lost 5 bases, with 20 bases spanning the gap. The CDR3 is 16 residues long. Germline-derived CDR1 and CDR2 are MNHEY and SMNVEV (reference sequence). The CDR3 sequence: CASSFVEGRLRDEQYF. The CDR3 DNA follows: TGTGCCAGCAGTTTCGTAGAAGGTCGTCTAAGAGACGAGCAGTACTTC.

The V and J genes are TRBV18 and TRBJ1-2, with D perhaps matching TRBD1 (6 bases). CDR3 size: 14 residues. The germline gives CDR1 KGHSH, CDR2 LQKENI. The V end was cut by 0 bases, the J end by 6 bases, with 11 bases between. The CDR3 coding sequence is TGTGCCAGCTCACCACCGGACAGTTATGATGGCTACACCTTC. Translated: CASSPPDSYDGYTF.

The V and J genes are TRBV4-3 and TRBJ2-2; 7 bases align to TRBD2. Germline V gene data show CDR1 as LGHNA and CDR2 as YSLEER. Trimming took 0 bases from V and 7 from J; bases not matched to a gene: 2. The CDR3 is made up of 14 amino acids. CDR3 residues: CASSQDQRDGELFF. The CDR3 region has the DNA TGCGCCAGCAGCCAAGATCAGCGGGACGGGGAGCTGTTTTTT.

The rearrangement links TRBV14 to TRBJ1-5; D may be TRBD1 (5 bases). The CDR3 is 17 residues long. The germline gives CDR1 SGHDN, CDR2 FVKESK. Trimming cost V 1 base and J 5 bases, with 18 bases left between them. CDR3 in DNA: TGTGCCAGCAGCCAAGGCCCGTTGGCAGGGAGAGATCAGCCCCAGCATTTT. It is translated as CASSQGPLAGRDQPQHF.

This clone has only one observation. The CDR3 nucleotides read TGTGCCAGCAGCCCGACACCAACTAATGAAAAACTGTTTTTT. Its translation: CASSPTPTNEKLFF. This chain joins TRBV9 and TRBJ1-4; D gene unclear. Per the germline V gene, CDR1 is SGDLS and CDR2 is YYNGEE. The CDR3 has 14 amino acids. Trimming shortened V by 4 bases and J by 0 bases, and 7 bases separated the two germline ends.